This T cell receptor (beta chain) appears in the sequencing data of a study of neurological immune-mediated disorders. Study observations and caveats: HTLV-1-associated myelopathy had the most TCR clonal expansion, and multiple sclerosis had the least, less than healthy controls.

V was pared by 3 bases and J by 9 bases, with 7 bases of the junction left unmatched. This CDR3 contains 14 residues. Germline values: CDR1 DFQATT, CDR2 SNEGSKA (reference sequence). In this sample, this clonotype turned up many times. Its antigen is not identified. cDNA synthesis was performed by 5'RACE with 10-nucleotide random UMIs. From 15-18 subjects, each sequencing run yielded over 170 million TCR-beta sequences. MiXCR, run by TCRdb on the 5' RACE reads, gives a single entry per CDR3 protein. The table includes 28,000 or so distinct CDR3 sequences, more than 20% detected once. J is TRBJ1-6 and V is TRBV20-1; TRBD1 matches at 8 bases. This TCR derives from a woman aged 55-69 years in good health. Material: PBMCs. In DNA form, the CDR3 reads TGCAGTGCTAGCCCTGGGACAGGAAGTTCACCCCTCCACTTT. Translating it yields CSASPGTGSSPLHF.